A single sample is the source of the 5 T cell receptor beta chains below, sequenced in a study of graft-versus-host responses after intestinal transplantation. Generated by immunoSEQ multiplex PCR, the TCRdb table keeps only in-frame clones and is missing some. Of over 100,000 clones in the sample, around 94% were seen once. What these receptors recognize is not known. This specimen consisted of unstimulated CD4+ T cells sorted from spleen or lymph node cells, obtained before transplant. These receptors all stem from a human donor who was the organ donor for an intestinal transplant.

This chain joins TRBV5-1 and TRBJ2-3; D remains ambiguous. CDR3 size: 14 residues. The V gene's germline CDR1 is SGHRS and CDR2 YFSETQ. V lost 3 bases and J lost 2, with 10 bases in between. The CDR3 DNA follows: TGCGCCAGCAGCTCCGCCATGACCACAGATACGCAGTATTTT. Translated: CASSSAMTTDTQYF.

This chain joins TRBV12-2 and TRBJ2-7; TRBD2 reflects the table's D call only, with no check against the DNA. TRBV12-2 is described as a pseudogene. CDR3 length equals 18 residues. This CDR3 is CASRLAQTSGTKTYEQYF. CDR3 nucleotide sequence: TGTGCAAGTCGCTTAGCGCAGACTAGCGGGACGAAAACCTACGAGCAGTACTTC.

About this clone: One end of the junction is discordant with germline, which a read error may explain. The chain combines TRBV7-9 with TRBJ2-1; TRBD2 matches at 9 bases. Germline values: CDR1 SEHNR, CDR2 FQNEAQ (reference sequence). This CDR3 has 14 residues. The CDR3 nucleotides are TGTGCCAGCAGCATAGCGGGAGAGGGCAATGAGCAGTTCTTC. Translating gives CASSIAGEGNEQFF.

A single count supports this clone. The gene calls are TRBV5-1 and TRBJ2-2; D may be TRBD1 or TRBD2 (5 bases each). The CDR3 contains 16 residues. Germline CDR1 and CDR2: SGHRS and YFSETQ. Trimming took 1 base from V and 2 from J, leaving 12 bases between them. In DNA form, the CDR3 reads TGCGCCAGCAGCTTGACCGGGACGGTTAACACCGGGGAGCTGTTTTTT. Translating gives CASSLTGTVNTGELFF.

This clone was detected only once. The chain is built from TRBV19 and TRBJ1-5; D unclear. Looked up from germline, CDR1 is LNHDA and CDR2 is SQIVND (reference sequence). CDR3 length: 12 residues. V dropped 7 bases and J dropped 1 base, with 5 bases sitting between them. For the CDR3, the DNA is TGTGCCAGTATGGGAAGCAATCAGCCCCAGCATTTT. Translated, it gives CASMGSNQPQHF.